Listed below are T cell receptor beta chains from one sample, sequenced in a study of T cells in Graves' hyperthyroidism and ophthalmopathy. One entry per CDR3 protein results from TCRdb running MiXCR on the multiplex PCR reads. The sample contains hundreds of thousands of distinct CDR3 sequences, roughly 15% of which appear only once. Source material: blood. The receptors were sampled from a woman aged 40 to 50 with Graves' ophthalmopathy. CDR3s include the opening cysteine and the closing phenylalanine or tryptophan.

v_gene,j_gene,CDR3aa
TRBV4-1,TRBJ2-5,CASSRGPARETQYF
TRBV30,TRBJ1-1,CAWTASQNTEAFF
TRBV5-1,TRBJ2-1,CASSLSPGGSYNEQFF
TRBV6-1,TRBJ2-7,CASTNLEDTAYEQYF
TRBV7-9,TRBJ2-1,CASSLSSDEQFF
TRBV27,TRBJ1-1,CASSPYRSNTEAFF
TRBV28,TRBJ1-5,CASSTSEAGSLGQPQHF
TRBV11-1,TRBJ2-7,CASSSNTGRASYEQYF
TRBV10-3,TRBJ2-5,CAISGMGETQYF
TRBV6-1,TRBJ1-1,CASSEAWGARTEAFF